The subject of this entry is one T cell receptor beta chain. The data were taken from a study of blood T cell repertoires in COVID-19. Background on the study: The United States, Italy and Spain supplied acute and convalescent COVID-19 samples.

Original data processing: Amplification of reference gene primers provided the estimated nucleated cell counts. Profiled with immunoSEQ multiplex PCR; TCRdb holds only in-frame clones, not every one. The V and J calls and clone size are taken from that table; D and trimming were inferred from the DNA. The table lists a few hundred thousand clones, more than 65% of them singletons. This CDR3 has 14 residues. Germline values: CDR1 MGHDK, CDR2 SYGVNS. The germline V and J ends were trimmed by 5 bases and 7 bases, with 12 bases remaining between them. The sequence was obtained from a human donor in a cohort sampled during active COVID-19. This chain uses TRBV25-1 with TRBJ1-6, with D perhaps TRBD1 (5 bases). Material: peripheral blood. CDR3 sequence reads: CASSPFGGNSPLHF. DNA of the CDR3: TGTGCCAGCAGTCCGTTTGGGGGGAATTCACCCCTCCACTTT.